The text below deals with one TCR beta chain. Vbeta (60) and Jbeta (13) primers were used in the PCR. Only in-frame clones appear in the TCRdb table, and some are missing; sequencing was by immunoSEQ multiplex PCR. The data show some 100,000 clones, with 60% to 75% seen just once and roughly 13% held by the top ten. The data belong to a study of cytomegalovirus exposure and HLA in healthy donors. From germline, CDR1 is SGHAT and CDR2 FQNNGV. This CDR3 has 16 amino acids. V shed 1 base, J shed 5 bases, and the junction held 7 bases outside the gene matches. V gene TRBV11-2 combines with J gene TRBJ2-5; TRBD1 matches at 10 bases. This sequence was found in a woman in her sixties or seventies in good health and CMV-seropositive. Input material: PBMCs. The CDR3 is CASSLGSPGQGETQYF. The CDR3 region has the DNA TGTGCCAGCAGCTTAGGGTCCCCGGGACAGGGGGAGACCCAGTACTTC.